This is a list of T cell receptor beta chains from one sample in a study of blood T cell repertoires in COVID-19. Only in-frame clones appear in the TCRdb table, and some are missing; sequencing was by immunoSEQ multiplex PCR. The sample lists approximately 170,000 clones, about 88% occurring once. Sequenced sample: peripheral blood. These receptor sequences come from a man in his fifties or sixties with acute or convalescent COVID-19. The CDR3 runs from the conserved cysteine through the conserved F or W. A D gene is named only where the DNA matches it firmly. Rows give clone size only sometimes, using once, few, many, or a class for an expanded clone.

-,TRBJ2-7,-,TRBV12-5,TGTGCTAGTGGTTTTACAGGGAACTTCTACGAGCAGTACTTC,CASGFTGNFYEQYF
TRBD1,TRBJ1-2,-,TRBV5-1,TGCGCCAGCAGCTTGGCCTGGACAGGGGCCTATGGCTACACCTTC,CASSLAWTGAYGYTF
-,TRBJ2-7,-,TRBV21-1,TGTGCCAGCAACACGGACAGGGTATCCTACGAGCAGTACTTC,CASNTDRVSYEQYF
-,TRBJ1-1,-,TRBV7-2,TGTGCCAGCAGCTTAGGCGGCGCGACTGAAGCTTTCTTT,CASSLGGATEAFF
-,TRBJ1-5,once,TRBV11-2,TGTGCCAGCAGCTTCCGCACGGGAGACAATCAGCCCCAGCATTTT,CASSFRTGDNQPQHF
TRBD2,TRBJ2-5,-,TRBV5-4,TGTGCCCGCAGCGGGGGACTAGCGGGAGGGCGGGAGACCCAGTACTTC,CARSGGLAGGRETQYF
TRBD2,TRBJ2-5,-,TRBV3-1/TRBV3-2,TGTGCCAGCAGCCAAGATGGCGGGGGGCAAGAGACCCAGTACTTC,CASSQDGGGQETQYF
TRBD1,TRBJ1-1,-,TRBV30,TGTGCCTGGAGGGTGGACAGGGGTAAAATCATGAACACTGAAGCTTTCTTT,CAWRVDRGKIMNTEAFF
TRBD1,TRBJ1-1,-,TRBV2,TGTGCCAGCAGGATAGGGGGCCCTGAAGCTTTCTTT,CASRIGGPEAFF
-,TRBJ1-1,-,TRBV27,TGTGCCAGCAGTTTATATCCAGGGGACGACACTGAAGCTTTCTTT,CASSLYPGDDTEAFF
-,TRBJ1-2,-,TRBV15,TGTGCCACCAGCAGAGATTGGGGGGGAAACTATGGCTACACCTTC,CATSRDWGGNYGYTF
TRBD1,TRBJ1-2,-,TRBV5-1,TGCGCCAGCAGTAGCTCAGGGGGCAACTATGGCTACACCTTC,CASSSSGGNYGYTF
-,TRBJ2-7,-,TRBV14,TGTGCCAGCAGCCAGGGCCCCCGACGTGGCGAGCAGTACTTC,CASSQGPRRGEQYF
-,TRBJ1-1,-,TRBV2,TGTGCCAGCAGTGAAGGCGGGGCGACTGAAGCTTTCTTT,CASSEGGATEAFF
TRBD2,TRBJ2-1,-,TRBV7-3,TGTGCCAGCAGCCTTAGCGGGAGGGCCCGGGAGCAGTTCTTC,CASSLSGRAREQFF
-,TRBJ1-1,once,TRBV5-1,TGCGCCAGCAGCTTTAGTTTGGACACTGAAGCTTTCTTT,CASSFSLDTEAFF
-,TRBJ1-6,once,TRBV30,TGTGCCTGGAGCCCATCGGGGTCGAGAAATTCACCCCTCCACTTT,CAWSPSGSRNSPLHF
TRBD2,TRBJ2-7,few,TRBV11-3,TGTGCCAGCAGCTTTCTAGCGGGAGAAGGCGAGCAGTACTTC,CASSFLAGEGEQYF
-,TRBJ1-4,-,TRBV5-5,TGTGCCAGCAGCTTGGCATCAGGGCTACGAGAAAAACTGTTTTTT,CASSLASGLREKLFF
TRBD1,TRBJ1-2,-,TRBV12-5,TGTGCTAGTGGTTTGGAAGGACAGGGGGCTCGGGGCTACACCTTC,CASGLEGQGARGYTF
TRBD1,TRBJ1-2,-,TRBV7-9,TGTGCCAGCAGCTTAAAAGGGAGGACAGGGAACGGCTACACCTTC,CASSLKGRTGNGYTF
-,TRBJ1-3,-,TRBV11-1,TGTGCCAGCAGCACTGACACCTCTGGAAACACCATATATTTT,CASSTDTSGNTIYF
-,TRBJ1-2,-,TRBV11-2,TGTGCCAGCAGCTTGACGGGCTATGGCTACACCTTC,CASSLTGYGYTF
TRBD1,TRBJ2-7,few,TRBV27,TGTGCCAGCAGTTTAGCAGGGGGCACAGTCTACGAGCAGTACTTC,CASSLAGGTVYEQYF
TRBD1,TRBJ2-7,-,TRBV5-1,TGCGCCAGCAGCAGGGGGACAGACCTCCTTGGGGAGCAGTACTTC,CASSRGTDLLGEQYF
-,TRBJ1-2,once,TRBV5-6,TGTGCCAGCAGCCCGACCGACATCAGCTATGGCTACACCTTC,CASSPTDISYGYTF
-,TRBJ2-1,-,TRBV30,TGTGCCTGGAGTTCACTCTTGAACGGGAGCTCCTACAATGAGCAGTTCTTC,CAWSSLLNGSSYNEQFF